The present entry profiles one T cell receptor beta chain with its context. Antigen specificity is unknown. The CDR3 has 12 residues. Trimming pared 5 bases from V and 6 bases from J, leaving 11 bases between. CDR1 and CDR2 (germline): SEHNR, FQNEAQ (reference sequence). This sample stems from a study of cytomegalovirus exposure and HLA in healthy donors. The wider study: The same platform as the roughly 630 first-cohort repertoires was used for the 90 to 150 validation repertoires, a later analysis reported.

Findings and limits, study-wide: The finding came from a later analysis; first-cohort TCR clusters tended to co-occur in the 95 to 150 validation repertoires.

Sequenced by immunoSEQ multiplex PCR; TCRdb stores in-frame clones only, minus some. The repertoire has 150,000 to 200,000 clones, about 83% of them found once; the top ten carry roughly 1.5%. Sequences were obtained from PBMCs. The origin of this receptor is a woman between 18 and 29 years old in good health and CMV-seronegative. The chain carries TRBV7-9 and TRBJ2-7, with D perhaps TRBD1 (5 bases). CDR3 sequence reads: CASSARTSEQYF. CDR3 DNA sequence: TGTGCCAGCAGCGCCCGGACAAGCGAGCAGTACTTC. Supplemented by reference TRBV7-9 and TRBJ2-7, the full variable domain reads DTGVSQNPRHKITKRGQNVTFRCDPISEHNRLYWYRQTLGQGPEFLTYFQNEAQLEKSRLLSDRFSAERPKGSFSTLEIQRTEQGDSAMYLCASSARTSEQYFGPGTRLTVT.